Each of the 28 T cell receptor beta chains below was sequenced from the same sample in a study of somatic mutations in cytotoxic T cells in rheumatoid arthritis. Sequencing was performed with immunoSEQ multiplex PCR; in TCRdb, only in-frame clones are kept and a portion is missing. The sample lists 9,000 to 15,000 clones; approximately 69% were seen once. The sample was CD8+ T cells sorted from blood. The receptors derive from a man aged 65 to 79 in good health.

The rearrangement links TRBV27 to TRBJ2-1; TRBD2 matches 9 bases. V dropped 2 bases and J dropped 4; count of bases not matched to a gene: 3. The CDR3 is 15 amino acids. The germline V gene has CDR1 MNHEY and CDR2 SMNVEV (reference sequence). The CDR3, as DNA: TGTGCCAGCAGTTTAGCGGGGGGGCCTTACAATGAGCAGTTCTTC. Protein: CASSLAGGPYNEQFF.

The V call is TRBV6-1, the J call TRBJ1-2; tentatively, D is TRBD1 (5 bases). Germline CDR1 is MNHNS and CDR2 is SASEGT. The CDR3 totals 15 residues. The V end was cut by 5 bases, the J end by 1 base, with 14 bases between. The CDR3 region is CASSLGDGYNYGYTF. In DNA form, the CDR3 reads TGTGCCAGCAGTTTAGGGGACGGTTATAACTATGGCTACACCTTC.

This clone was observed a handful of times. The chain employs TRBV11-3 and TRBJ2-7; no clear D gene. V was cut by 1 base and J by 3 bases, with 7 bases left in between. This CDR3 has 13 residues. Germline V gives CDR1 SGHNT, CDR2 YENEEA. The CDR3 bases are TGTGCCAGCAGCTTAGGAAACAGCTACGAGCAGTACTTC. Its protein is CASSLGNSYEQYF.

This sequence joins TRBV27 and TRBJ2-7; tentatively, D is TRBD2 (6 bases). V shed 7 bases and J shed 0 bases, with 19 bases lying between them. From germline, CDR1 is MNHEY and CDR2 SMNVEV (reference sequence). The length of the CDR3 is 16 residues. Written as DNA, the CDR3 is TGTGCCAGCATTCTGGTCCGGGACTCCGGCTCCTACGAGCAGTACTTC. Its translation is CASILVRDSGSYEQYF.

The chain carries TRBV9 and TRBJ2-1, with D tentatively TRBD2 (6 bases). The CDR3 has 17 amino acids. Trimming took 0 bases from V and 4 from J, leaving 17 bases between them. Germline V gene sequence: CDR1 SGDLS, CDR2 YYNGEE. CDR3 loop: CASSVAGWSGPYNEQFF. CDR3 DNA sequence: TGTGCCAGCAGCGTAGCCGGGTGGAGCGGGCCTTACAATGAGCAGTTCTTC.

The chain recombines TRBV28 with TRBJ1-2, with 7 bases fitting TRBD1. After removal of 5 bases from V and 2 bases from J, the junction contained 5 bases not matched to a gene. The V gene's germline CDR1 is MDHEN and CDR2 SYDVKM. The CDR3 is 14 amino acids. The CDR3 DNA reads TGTGCCAGCAGTCACAGGGGTTGGAACTATGGCTACACCTTC. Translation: CASSHRGWNYGYTF.

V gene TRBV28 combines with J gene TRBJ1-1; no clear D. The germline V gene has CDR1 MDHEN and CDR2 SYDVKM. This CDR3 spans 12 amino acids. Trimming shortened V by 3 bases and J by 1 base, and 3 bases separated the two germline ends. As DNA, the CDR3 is TGTGCCAGCAGTTTTAGGAACACTGAAGCTTTCTTT. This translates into CASSFRNTEAFF. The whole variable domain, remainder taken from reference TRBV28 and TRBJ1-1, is DVKVTQSSRYLVKRTGEKVFLECVQDMDHENMFWYRQDPGLGLRLIYFSYDVKMKEKGDIPEGYSVSREKKERFSLILESASTNQTSMYLCASSFRNTEAFFGQGTRLTVV.

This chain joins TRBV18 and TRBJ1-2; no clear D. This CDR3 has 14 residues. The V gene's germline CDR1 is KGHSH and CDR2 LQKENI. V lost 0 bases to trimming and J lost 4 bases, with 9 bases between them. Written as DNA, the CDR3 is TGTGCCAGCTCACCACCGATAGCTACCTATGGCTACACCTTC. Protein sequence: CASSPPIATYGYTF.

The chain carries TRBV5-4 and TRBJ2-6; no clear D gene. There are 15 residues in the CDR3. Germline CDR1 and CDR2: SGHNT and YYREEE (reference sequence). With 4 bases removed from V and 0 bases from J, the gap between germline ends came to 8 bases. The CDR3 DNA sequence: TGTGCCAGCAGCCAGGAAGACTCTGGGGCCAACGTCCTGACTTTC. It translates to CASSQEDSGANVLTF.

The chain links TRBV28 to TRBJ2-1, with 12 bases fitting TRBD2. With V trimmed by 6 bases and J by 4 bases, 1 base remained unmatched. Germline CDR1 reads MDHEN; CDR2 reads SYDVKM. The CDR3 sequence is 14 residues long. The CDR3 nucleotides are TGTGCCAGCAGCGGACTAGCGGGATACAATGAGCAGTTCTTC. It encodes CASSGLAGYNEQFF.

CDR3 sequence reads: CASSYSPGTVNLYSNQPQHF. CDR3 nucleotides: TGTGCCAGCAGCTACAGCCCCGGGACAGTGAACCTCTATAGCAATCAGCCCCAGCATTTT. The rearrangement joins TRBV2 to TRBJ1-5, with 7 bases that match TRBD1. Germline CDR1 and CDR2: SNHLY and FYNNEI. The CDR3 length is 20 residues. Trimming removed 6 bases from V and 0 bases from J; junction bases left unmatched: 20.

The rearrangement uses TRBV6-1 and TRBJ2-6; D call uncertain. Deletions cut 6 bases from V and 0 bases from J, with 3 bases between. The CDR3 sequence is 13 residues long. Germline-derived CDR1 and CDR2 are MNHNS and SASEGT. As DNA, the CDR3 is TGTGCCAGCAGGAGCTCTGGGGCCAACGTCCTGACTTTC. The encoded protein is CASRSSGANVLTF.

This CDR3 reads CASSALRAGVQETQYF. The CDR3 coding sequence is TGCGCCAGCAGCGCCCTACGGGCAGGGGTCCAAGAGACCCAGTACTTC. V is TRBV5-1 and J is TRBJ2-5; a weak D match, TRBD1 (6 bases). The germline V gene has CDR1 SGHRS and CDR2 YFSETQ. V lost 4 bases to trimming and J lost 1 base, with 17 bases between them. The CDR3 covers 16 residues.

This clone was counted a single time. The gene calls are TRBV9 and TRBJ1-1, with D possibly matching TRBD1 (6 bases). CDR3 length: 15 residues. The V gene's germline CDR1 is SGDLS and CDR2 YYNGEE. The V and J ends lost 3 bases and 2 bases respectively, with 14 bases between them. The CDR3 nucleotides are TGTGCCAGCAGCGGTGGGGGGGCGGTCAACACTGAAGCTTTCTTT. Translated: CASSGGGAVNTEAFF.

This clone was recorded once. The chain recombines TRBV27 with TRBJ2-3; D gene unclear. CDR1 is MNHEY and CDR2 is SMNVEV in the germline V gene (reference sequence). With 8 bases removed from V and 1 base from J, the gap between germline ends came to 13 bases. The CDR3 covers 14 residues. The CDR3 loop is CASAHNLGTDTQYF. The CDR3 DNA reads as TGTGCCAGCGCCCACAACCTTGGCACAGATACGCAGTATTTT.

The CDR3, as DNA: TGTGCCAGCAGCCCGCCGGGGGATACGCAGTATTTT. Amino acids: CASSPPGDTQYF. The chain couples TRBV11-2 to TRBJ2-3; the D gene is possibly TRBD2 (5 bases). Germline V gives CDR1 SGHAT, CDR2 FQNNGV. V was shortened by 5 bases and J by 6 bases, with 9 bases between the two germline ends. This CDR3 region has 12 residues.

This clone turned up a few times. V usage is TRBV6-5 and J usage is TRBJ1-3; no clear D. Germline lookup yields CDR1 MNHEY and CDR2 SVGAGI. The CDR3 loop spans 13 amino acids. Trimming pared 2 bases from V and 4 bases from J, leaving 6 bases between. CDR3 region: CASSYAGGNTIYF. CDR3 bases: TGTGCCAGCAGTTACGCGGGAGGAAACACCATATATTTT.

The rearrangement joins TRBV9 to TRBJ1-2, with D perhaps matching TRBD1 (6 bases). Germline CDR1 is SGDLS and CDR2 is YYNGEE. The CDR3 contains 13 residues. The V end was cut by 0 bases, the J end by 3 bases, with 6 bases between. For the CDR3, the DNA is TGTGCCAGCAGCGTAGAGGGGGACTATGGCTACACCTTC. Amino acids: CASSVEGDYGYTF.

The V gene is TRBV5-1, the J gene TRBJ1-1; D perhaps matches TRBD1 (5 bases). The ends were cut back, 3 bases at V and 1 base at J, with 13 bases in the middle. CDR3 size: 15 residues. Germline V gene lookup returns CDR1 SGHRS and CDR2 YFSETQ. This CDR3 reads CASSSWDSWNTEAFF. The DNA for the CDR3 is TGCGCCAGCAGCTCATGGGACTCCTGGAACACTGAAGCTTTCTTT.

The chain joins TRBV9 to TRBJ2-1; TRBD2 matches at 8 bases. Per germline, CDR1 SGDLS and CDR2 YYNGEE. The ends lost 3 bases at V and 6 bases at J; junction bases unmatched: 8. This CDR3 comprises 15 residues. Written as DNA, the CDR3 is TGTGCCAGCAGCGGAAGCGGGGGTTTGCCCAATGAGCAGTTCTTC. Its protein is CASSGSGGLPNEQFF.

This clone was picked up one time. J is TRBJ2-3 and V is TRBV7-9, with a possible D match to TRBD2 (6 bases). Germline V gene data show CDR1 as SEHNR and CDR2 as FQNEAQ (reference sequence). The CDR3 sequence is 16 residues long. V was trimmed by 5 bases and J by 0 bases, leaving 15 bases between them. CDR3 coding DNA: TGTGCCAGCAGCGCTAGTAGCGGAGGTAGCACAGATACGCAGTATTTT. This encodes CASSASSGGSTDTQYF. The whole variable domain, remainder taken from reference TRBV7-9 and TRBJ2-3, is DTGVSQNPRHKITKRGQNVTFRCDPISEHNRLYWYRQTLGQGPEFLTYFQNEAQLEKSRLLSDRFSAERPKGSFSTLEIQRTEQGDSAMYLCASSASSGGSTDTQYFGPGTRLTVL.

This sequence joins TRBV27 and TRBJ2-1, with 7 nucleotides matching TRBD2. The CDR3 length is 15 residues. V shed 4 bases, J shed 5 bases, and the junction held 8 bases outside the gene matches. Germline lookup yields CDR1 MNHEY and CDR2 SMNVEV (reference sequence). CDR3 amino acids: CASSWSGTTNNEQFF. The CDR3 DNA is TGTGCCAGCAGTTGGTCCGGGACTACCAACAATGAGCAGTTCTTC.

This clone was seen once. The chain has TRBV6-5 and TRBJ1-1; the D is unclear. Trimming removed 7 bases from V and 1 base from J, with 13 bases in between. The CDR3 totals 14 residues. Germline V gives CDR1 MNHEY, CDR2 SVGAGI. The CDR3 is CASTWAEGNTEAFF. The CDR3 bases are TGTGCCAGCACCTGGGCCGAGGGGAACACTGAAGCTTTCTTT.

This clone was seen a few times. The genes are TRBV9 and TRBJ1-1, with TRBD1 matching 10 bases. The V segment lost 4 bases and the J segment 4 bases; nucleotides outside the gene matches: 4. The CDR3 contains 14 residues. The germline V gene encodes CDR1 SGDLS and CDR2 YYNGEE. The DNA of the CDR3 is TGTGCCAGCAGCCCTCGACAGGGGGCCACTGAAGCTTTCTTT. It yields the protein CASSPRQGATEAFF.

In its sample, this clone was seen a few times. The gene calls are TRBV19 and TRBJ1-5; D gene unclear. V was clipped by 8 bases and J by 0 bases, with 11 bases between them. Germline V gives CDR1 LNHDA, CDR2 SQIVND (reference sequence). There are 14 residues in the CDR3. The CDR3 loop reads CASSLRNSNQPQHF. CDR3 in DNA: TGTGCCAGTTCGCTGCGGAATAGCAATCAGCCCCAGCATTTT.

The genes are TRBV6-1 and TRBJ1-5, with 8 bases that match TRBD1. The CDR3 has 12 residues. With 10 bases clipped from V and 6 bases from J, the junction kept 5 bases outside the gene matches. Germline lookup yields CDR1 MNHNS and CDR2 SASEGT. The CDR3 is CAIGQGGQPQHF. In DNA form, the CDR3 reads TGTGCCATCGGACAGGGAGGTCAGCCCCAGCATTTT.

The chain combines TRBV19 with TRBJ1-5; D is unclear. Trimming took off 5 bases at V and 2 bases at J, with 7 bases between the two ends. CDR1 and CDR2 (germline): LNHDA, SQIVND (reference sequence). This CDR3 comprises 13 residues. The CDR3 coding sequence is TGTGCCAGTAGTCGCGGGGGCAATCAGCCCCAGCATTTT. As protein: CASSRGGNQPQHF. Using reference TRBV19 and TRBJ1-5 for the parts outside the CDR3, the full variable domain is DGGITQSPKYLFRKEGQNVTLSCEQNLNHDAMYWYRQDPGQGLRLIYYSQIVNDFQKGDIAEGYSVSREKKESFPLTVTSAQKNPTAFYLCASSRGGNQPQHFGDGTRLSIL.

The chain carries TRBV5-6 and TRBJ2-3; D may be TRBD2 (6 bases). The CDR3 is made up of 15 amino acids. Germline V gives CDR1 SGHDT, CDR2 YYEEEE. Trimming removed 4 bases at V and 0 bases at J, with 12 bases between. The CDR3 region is CASSRGTVSTDTQYF. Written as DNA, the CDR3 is TGTGCCAGCAGCCGCGGGACGGTTAGCACAGATACGCAGTATTTT.